The sequence of this TCR beta chain was determined in a study of blood T cell repertoires in COVID-19. Across the study: Acute-phase and convalescent COVID-19 samples originated in the United States, Italy and Spain. PBMCs, B-cell-depleted T cells, or T cells provided the cDNA or gDNA that made up the material.

In the original processing: It was from reference gene primer amplification that nucleated cell counts were estimated. Sequencing was performed with immunoSEQ multiplex PCR; in TCRdb, only in-frame clones are kept and a portion is missing. V, J and clone size reflect that table, while D and trimming were determined from the DNA. The sample has over 150,000 clones, around 90% seen once. The Seattle patients joined while their infection was active and were tracked longitudinally afterward. Trimming removed 1 base at V and 3 bases at J, with 7 bases between. This CDR3 comprises 13 residues. The clonotype comes from a man between 60 and 70 years old with COVID-19, enrolled during active disease. The chain links TRBV12-3 or TRBV12-4 to TRBJ2-7, with unresolved D. The sequencing input was peripheral blood. The DNA of the CDR3 is TGTGCCAGCAGTTTAGTGGCAGACTACGAGCAGTACTTC. Translating gives CASSLVADYEQYF.